The T cell receptor beta chain described here comes from a study of blood T cell repertoires in COVID-19. Study-level background: Sites in the United States, Italy and Spain provided acute and convalescent COVID-19 samples. From T cells, B-cell-depleted T cells, or PBMCs came the material, which was cDNA or gDNA.

Original methodology: Using reference gene primer amplification, nucleated cell counts were estimated. Sequencing used immunoSEQ multiplex PCR; TCRdb keeps in-frame clones, though not all of them. V, J and clone size were drawn from that table, and D and trimming were deduced from the DNA. This sample carries 150,000 to 200,000 clones, about 89% of them seen once, and the ten largest clones take approximately 6.7%. CDR1 and CDR2 from the germline V gene are LGHNA and YSLEER. The CDR3 consists of 16 residues. V shed 4 bases and J 5 bases; nucleotides not matched to a gene: 11. The clonotype was recovered from a man aged 35-49 years with acute or convalescent COVID-19. Specimen: peripheral blood. The V call is TRBV4-3, the J call TRBJ2-5; 9 bases agree with TRBD2. The CDR3 region has the DNA TGCGCCAGCAGCCCCGGGGGCGGGGGGGCCGTGGAGACCCAGTACTTC. Translated: CASSPGGGGAVETQYF.